This T cell receptor (beta chain) was identified in a study of radiotherapy plus CTLA-4 blockade in lung cancer. Germline V gene sequence: CDR1 SGHDT, CDR2 YYEEEE. The CDR3 is made up of 15 amino acids. Trimming shortened V by 6 bases and J by 7 bases, and 17 bases separated the two germline ends. Profiling relied on immunoSEQ multiplex PCR, and the TCRdb table lists in-frame clones only, not all of them. The sample has 130,000 or so clones; about nine tenths are singletons. The source was peripheral blood, collected from a patient treated with radiotherapy plus ipilimumab. This sequence was found in a human donor with non-small cell lung cancer that progressed on radiotherapy plus ipilimumab. The J gene is TRBJ1-6, the V gene TRBV5-6; D is undetermined. Here the CDR3 reads CASKIMGVPNSPLHF. The CDR3 DNA sequence: TGTGCCAGCAAGATAATGGGAGTACCCAATTCACCCCTCCACTTT.